This TCR beta chain was found in a study of vaccination and CD4 T cells after COVID-19. At the level of the study: It was a median about 100 days after diagnosis, with a range of 35 to 161, that post-COVID samples were drawn. For control cultures, the treatment was a CEFX pool, an HIV-1 Nef pool, or no peptide.

V lost 10 bases, J lost 1 base, and 14 bases lay in between. The germline CDR1 and CDR2 sequences are MNHNS and SASEGT. This CDR3 is built from 13 residues. A note on this clonotype: Its antigen is as yet unknown.

The treatment was: roughly 10-day PBMC culture with coronavirus spike peptide pools or control peptides (ViraFEST assay). Nucleocapsid antibody results, negative before and after vaccination, showed that healthy vaccine recipients had not previously had SARS-CoV-2 infection. The Oncomine TCR Beta short-read assay was applied to DNA of cultured CD4+ T cells. From cultured CD4+ T cells, genomic DNA was extracted. MiXCR, applied by TCRdb to the PCR reads, yields one record per CDR3 protein. The top ten hold roughly 17% of the sample, which has over 15,000 distinct CDR3 sequences, about three quarters seen once.

Sequencing used CD4+ T cells from blood, cultured in vitro, obtained after SARS-CoV-2 vaccination. This TCR was recovered from a human donor who received a COVID-19 vaccine. The chain carries TRBV6-1 and TRBJ2-7; tentative D call: TRBD1 (5 bases). Written as DNA, the CDR3 is TGTGCCACGACAGCCTCTATTTCCTACGAGCAGTACTTC. Encoded protein: CATTASISYEQYF.